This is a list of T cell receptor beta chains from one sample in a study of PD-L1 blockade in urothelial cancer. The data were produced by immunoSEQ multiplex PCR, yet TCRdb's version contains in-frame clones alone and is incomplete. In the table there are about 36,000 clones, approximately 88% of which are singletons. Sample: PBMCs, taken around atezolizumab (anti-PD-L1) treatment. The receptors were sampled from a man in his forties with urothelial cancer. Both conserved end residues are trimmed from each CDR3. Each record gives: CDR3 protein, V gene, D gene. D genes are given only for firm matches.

SVEDPRRGTEAF	TRBV29-1	.
ASSPGQVETQY	TRBV19	TRBD1
ASSEGTSSTDTQY	TRBV6-1	.
ASSPPAGGPETQY	TRBV5-6	TRBD2
ASSFWGEEWETQY	TRBV28	.
ASSFFRDQPQH	TRBV7-8	.
ASSVGLANEQF	TRBV5-1	TRBD2
ASSLAGGSRQPQH	TRBV27	.
ASSIGSATDTQY	TRBV19	.
ASSPVQGQNTEAF	TRBV5-4	TRBD1
SAGSTSGKY	TRBV20-1	TRBD2
ASSPRQGGPDTQY	TRBV9	TRBD1
ASSQHGGRETQY	TRBV5-1	.
ASSHRDRGTGETQY	TRBV5-4	TRBD1
ASSAWTSGYGVEQF	TRBV9	TRBD2
SLRGGHIGSYNEQF	TRBV29-1	.
SAGTHNYGYT	TRBV29-1	.
AWCRGSGNTIY	TRBV30	.
ASSKTPGQGFYEQY	TRBV19	TRBD1
ASSPIPSFNQPQH	TRBV27	.
ASSPDSYNEQF	TRBV7-9	.
ASTLGVAGVDGELF	TRBV7-2	TRBD2
ASSPPGAETQY	TRBV18	.
ASASSSYEQY	TRBV28	.
ASSPRQGPRNIQY	TRBV5-1	TRBD1
ASSLQTGELF	TRBV7-9	.
ASSLGQPSYNEQF	TRBV7-9	TRBD1
ASRPTGTYYTGELF	TRBV28	.
ASSQRPSSSTDTQY	TRBV4-3	.
ASRTQGQGRTEAF	TRBV27	TRBD1
ASSHQEGHRDSYNEQF	TRBV4-3	.
ASSPWDYPRGNTIY	TRBV25-1	.
ASRELAGVIIGDNEQF	TRBV27	TRBD2
ASSLRFLGAGAEAF	TRBV5-5	.
ASSERQGRTEAF	TRBV19	TRBD1
ASSYSGQRYQPQH	TRBV6-5	.
ASSPNLEFYEQY	TRBV18	.
AISEGAGGDNEQF	TRBV10-3	TRBD2
ASSLTGYGYT	TRBV28	.
AIIGSEEAF	TRBV28	.
ASRGLNYEQY	TRBV7-9	.
ASSARWGGDEQY	TRBV9	.
ASSLSSGGNQPQH	TRBV7-8	.
ASSWVEGTSGTGELF	TRBV28	TRBD2
ASSLDRVGYGYT	TRBV28	TRBD1
ASSQDPSGSTDTQY	TRBV4-1	TRBD2
ASSWAANYGYT	TRBV28	.
ASSYLEGWSYNEQF	TRBV6-6	.
AWSEGQTYEQY	TRBV30	TRBD1
ASSPSAYSYEQY	TRBV7-9	.
ASSQGGQGAGYT	TRBV4-1	TRBD1
ASSSDRAGDNEQF	TRBV5-1	TRBD2